This T cell receptor beta chain was documented in a study of response to subunit inactivated influenza vaccine. V shed 8 bases, J shed 0 bases, and the junction held 8 bases outside the gene matches. The CDR3 spans 15 residues. Germline V CDR1 and CDR2: SSHAT, FNYEAQ (reference sequence). TCRdb processed the RT-PCR reads anew with MiXCR; each CDR3 protein has one entry. The repertoire holds roughly 180,000 distinct CDR3 sequences, 9.2% seen once, with approximately 11% in the top ten. This clonotype was picked up a small number of times. The specimen comprised non-naive T cells sorted from PBMCs, sampled on the day of vaccination. The clonotype originates from a man between 50 and 59 years old who received an inactivated influenza vaccine. The chain combines TRBV7-7 with TRBJ2-3; 7 nucleotides agree with TRBD2. CDR3 protein: CASAASGASTDTQYF. In DNA form, the CDR3 reads TGTGCCAGCGCCGCGAGCGGGGCGAGCACAGATACGCAGTATTTT.